The 27 T cell receptor beta chains presented below share a single source sample, sequenced in a study of CD8+ T cells in alopecia areata. Sorting used CD4, CD8alpha, NKG2D, NKG2ACE and other markers on pooled cutaneous lymph node cells. It was cDNA, reverse transcribed from extracted RNA, that served as the sequencing template. Generated by immunoSEQ multiplex PCR, the TCRdb table keeps only in-frame clones and is missing some. This repertoire holds roughly 260,000 clones, and none appear only once. Sequencing was done on a sample of CD4+ T cells sorted from a lymph node. These receptors originate from a C3H/HeJ mouse with alopecia areata. Strain haplotype at MHC: H2-k.

In its sample, this clone was seen many times. Germline and genes: mouse. The read finishes 4 residues shy of the CDR3 end, and the germline J gene is used to complete it. Other DNA sequences of this sample code for an identical CDR3. V and J are TRBV31 and TRBJ2-1; 8 bases are a match to TRBD1. CDR3 length equals 14 residues. Trimming removed 0 bases from V and 3 bases from J; junction bases left unmatched: 1. Germline V gene lookup returns CDR1 GKSSPN and CDR2 SITVG. The CDR3 is CAWSLTGGYAEQFF. The part of the CDR3 DNA that was read is TGTGCCTGGAGTCTAACAGGGGGCTATGCT.

This clone was detected a few times. Gene names follow the mouse nomenclature. The CDR3 goes on 4 residues after the read ends, and that part is filled in from the germline J gene. J is TRBJ2-1 and V is TRBV31; D is ambiguous. V was trimmed by 0 bases and J by 1 base, leaving 7 bases between them. The CDR3 consists of 14 residues. Germline V gene lookup returns CDR1 GKSSPN and CDR2 SITVG. The CDR3 bases that were read are TGTGCCTGGAGTCTAACGCAGAACTATGCT. It encodes CAWSLTQNYA. The entire CDR3 sequence reads CAWSLTQNYAEQFF.

This clone showed up many times. Mouse names are used for the genes. Coverage ceases 4 residues before the CDR3 finishes, and the germline J gene fills in the end. The chain links TRBV17 to TRBJ1-1, with no clear D. Between the trimmed V and J ends, which lost 7 bases and 2 bases, there was a span of 8 bases. Germline V CDR1 and CDR2: MNHDT, YYDKIL. The CDR3 consists of 12 residues. This CDR3 is CASNNPNTEVFF. The CDR3 bases that were read are TGTGCTAGCAACAACCCCAACACA.

Concerning this clone: Mouse germline and gene names are used. The CDR3 end lies 4 residues beyond the end of the read and is filled in from the germline J gene. In the same sample, other DNA sequences code for this CDR3. The V call is TRBV17, the J call TRBJ2-4, with TRBD2 as a possible D gene (5 bases). This CDR3 is 14 amino acids long. The germline V and J ends were trimmed by 2 bases and 3 bases, with 9 bases remaining between them. Germline V lookup: CDR1 MNHDT, CDR2 YYDKIL. CDR3: CASSRWGGQNTLYF. The sequenced part of the CDR3 DNA is TGTGCTAGCAGTAGATGGGGTGGACAAAAC.

As to this clone: Genes and germline are mouse. The CDR3 goes on 4 residues after the read ends, and that part is filled in from the germline J gene. This chain uses TRBV1 with TRBJ2-3, with 10 bases lining up with TRBD2. Trimming took 10 bases from V and 3 from J; bases not matched to a gene: 7. The CDR3 contains 14 residues. Germline V CDR1 and CDR2: NSQYPW, LRSPGD (reference sequence). CDR3 DNA (partial): TGCACCTCCAGGCGGGGACTGGGGGCAGAA. Its protein product is CTSRRGLGAE. The whole CDR3 region reads CTSRRGLGAETLYF.

This clone was detected a few times. The gene symbols are mouse symbols. The read falls 3 residues short of the CDR3 end, and the missing part is taken from the germline J gene. The chain links TRBV19 to TRBJ1-6, with 7 positions matching TRBD1. TRBJ1-6 is annotated as an ORF whose role is uncertain. The trim removed 6 bases at V and 5 bases at J, leaving 8 bases unmatched. Germline CDR1 FNHDT, CDR2 SITEND (reference sequence). The CDR3 loop spans 15 amino acids. The sequenced part of the CDR3 DNA is TGTGCCAGCATCTTCCGGGACAGAGATAATTCGCCC. It specifies CASIFRDRDNSP. The CDR3, in full, reads CASIFRDRDNSPLYF.

This clone was seen a handful of times. The listed genes are named as in mouse. The CDR3 is cut off 4 residues early in the read; its end comes from the germline J gene. This sample includes further DNA sequences coding for the same CDR3. The V and J genes are TRBV12-1 and TRBJ2-4; tentatively, D is TRBD1 (5 bases). The V end was cut by 0 bases, the J end by 0 bases, with 9 bases between. The CDR3 runs 15 residues. The V gene's germline CDR1 is SGHSN and CDR2 HYEKVE. CDR3 bases read: TGTGCCAGCTCTCTCGTAAGGGGTAGTCAAAAC. Protein sequence: CASSLVRGSQN. The full CDR3 reads CASSLVRGSQNTLYF.

About this clone: These gene names are mouse names. The read halts 4 residues ahead of the CDR3 end, with the missing end drawn from the germline J gene. This rearrangement joins TRBV13-1 to TRBJ2-1; 12 bases map to TRBD2. CDR3 length equals 15 residues. Looked up from germline, CDR1 is NSHNY and CDR2 is SYGAGN. The CDR3 sequence is CASSDWTGGDAEQFF. Partial CDR3 DNA: TGTGCCAGCAGTGATTGGACTGGGGGGGACGCT.

To note about this clone: The gene names given are mouse names. This chain's CDR3 is CASSAGASSAETLYF. Incomplete CDR3 DNA: TGTGCCAGCAGTGCTGGGGCTTCTAGTGCAGAA. V usage is TRBV19 and J usage is TRBJ2-3; possible D gene TRBD2, 6 bases. The read ends 4 residues early relative to the CDR3; the germline J gene fills the gap. Trimming pared 4 bases from V and 0 bases from J, leaving 12 bases between. The CDR3 covers 15 residues. Germline values: CDR1 FNHDT, CDR2 SITEND (reference sequence).

This clone has ten or more counts. The gene names here belong to mouse. The sequenced fragment ends 4 residues before the CDR3 boundary, so the rest is inferred from the germline J gene. The rearrangement links TRBV12-1 to TRBJ2-2; 9 nucleotides line up with TRBD1. The CDR3 is 19 amino acids. V shed 1 base and J 0 bases; nucleotides not matched to a gene: 11. Germline V gene data show CDR1 as SGHSN and CDR2 as HYEKVE. CDR3 amino acids: CASSLTLPWTGANTGQLYF. CDR3 bases read: TGTGCCAGCTCTCTGACCCTTCCGTGGACAGGGGCAAACACCGGG.

This clone was seen only a few times. The gene names given are mouse names. The DNA ends 4 residues before the CDR3 does, and the rest of the CDR3 is filled in from the germline J gene. This chain joins TRBV5 and TRBJ2-1, with TRBD2 matching 10 bases. Germline assignment: CDR1 LGHNA and CDR2 YNLKQL (reference sequence). Trimming at V came to 3 bases and at J to 3 bases, leaving 2 bases not matched to a gene. The CDR3 runs to 15 residues. The CDR3 spells CASSQTGGTYAEQFF. The DNA read from the CDR3 is TGTGCCAGCAGCCAGACTGGGGGGACCTATGCT.

Comments on this clone: The listed genes are named as in mouse. The read is 4 residues too short to cover the CDR3 end, so that end is filled in from the germline J gene. The identical CDR3 is also encoded by other nucleotide sequences in the sample. The chain combines TRBV31 with TRBJ2-2, with 9 bases fitting TRBD2. Germline V lookup: CDR1 GKSSPN, CDR2 SITVG. Germline trimming cut 3 bases from V and 0 bases from J; bases unmatched to any gene: 2. This CDR3 has 15 amino acids. The CDR3 reads CAWSLGGSNTGQLYF. Partial CDR3 DNA: TGTGCCTGGAGCCTGGGGGGGTCAAACACCGGG.

This clone was observed a few times. Gene names and germline refer to mouse. CDR3 DNA (partial): TGTGCCAGCAGTGATACTGGGCATGCAGAA. It encodes CASSDTGHAE. The whole CDR3 sequence reads CASSDTGHAETLYF. The chain uses TRBV13-3 and TRBJ2-3; D perhaps matches TRBD2 (6 bases). The read finishes 4 residues shy of the CDR3 end, and the germline J gene is used to complete it. The CDR3 runs to 14 residues. Trimming left V 1 base short and J 2 bases short, with 8 bases between. Per the germline V gene, CDR1 is NNHDY and CDR2 is SYVADS.

About this clone: Gene names and germline refer to mouse. The CDR3 is cut off 4 residues early in the read; its end comes from the germline J gene. The chain uses TRBV19 and TRBJ2-3; 10 bases match TRBD2. This CDR3 spans 15 amino acids. Per germline, CDR1 FNHDT and CDR2 SITEND (reference sequence). V lost 2 bases, J lost 4 bases, and 4 bases stayed unmatched. Partial CDR3 DNA: TGTGCCAGCAGTATGAGGACTGGGGGACCAGAA. It is translated as CASSMRTGGPE. The CDR3 in its entirety is CASSMRTGGPETLYF.

Concerning this clone itself: Gene names and germline refer to mouse. The CDR3 end is not reached by the read, which stops 4 residues before it; the germline J gene fills it in. This chain uses TRBV19 with TRBJ2-7, with D unclear. Germline assignment: CDR1 FNHDT and CDR2 SITEND (reference sequence). The CDR3 length is 12 residues. Here the CDR3 reads CASSINKYEQYF. The DNA read from the CDR3 is TGTGCCAGCAGTATAAACAAATAT.

In this sample, this clone turned up a few times. Here the gene names and germline are mouse. The sequenced fragment ends 4 residues before the CDR3 boundary, so the rest is inferred from the germline J gene. This CDR3 is also generated by other DNA sequences in the sample. The chain joins TRBV13-1 to TRBJ2-3; 8 bases match TRBD1. The CDR3 has 14 amino acids. V was clipped by 5 bases and J by 0 bases; unmatched bases: 2. Germline lookup yields CDR1 NSHNY and CDR2 SYGAGN. Incomplete CDR3 DNA: TGTGCCAGCAGCCGACAGGGGAGTGCAGAA. This gives the protein CASSRQGSAE. The whole CDR3 protein is CASSRQGSAETLYF.

This clone has only a few counts. Genes and germline come from the mouse. The read ends 4 residues shy of where the CDR3 ends; the end is completed using the germline J gene. In the same sample, other DNA sequences code for this CDR3. The chain links TRBV1 to TRBJ2-1, with 11 bases identical to TRBD1. This CDR3 spans 15 amino acids. The germline V gene encodes CDR1 NSQYPW and CDR2 LRSPGD (reference sequence). The part of the CDR3 DNA that was read is TGCACCTGCAGTGCGGACAGGGGGCGGGGGGCT. As protein: CTCSADRGRGA. The entire CDR3 protein is CTCSADRGRGAEQFF.

Worth noting for this clone: Here the gene names and germline are mouse. The read stops 4 residues short of the end of the CDR3; the missing end is completed from the germline J gene. The chain links TRBV17 to TRBJ1-1; no firm D call. Trimming left V 2 bases short and J 3 bases short, with 7 bases between. The CDR3 extends over 13 amino acids. Germline values: CDR1 MNHDT, CDR2 YYDKIL. CDR3 protein: CASSRKGDTEVFF. The DNA read from the CDR3 is TGTGCTAGCAGTAGAAAGGGTGACACA.

In the case of this clone: Gene names are mouse gene names. The DNA ends 4 residues before the CDR3 does, and the rest of the CDR3 is filled in from the germline J gene. The chain recombines TRBV19 with TRBJ2-1; D may be TRBD1 (5 bases). The CDR3 loop spans 14 amino acids. Germline V CDR1 and CDR2: FNHDT, SITEND (reference sequence). Trimming pared 1 base from V and 6 bases from J, leaving 11 bases between. Partial CDR3 DNA: TGTGCCAGCAGTATACAGGGCTCTAGTGCT. Residues: CASSIQGSSA. The whole CDR3 region reads CASSIQGSSAEQFF.

This clone has just a few counts. Genes and germline come from the mouse. The CDR3 end is not reached by the read, which stops 4 residues before it; the germline J gene fills it in. The V and J genes are TRBV13-1 and TRBJ2-3, with 9 bases aligning to TRBD2. Germline values: CDR1 NSHNY, CDR2 SYGAGN. V shed 1 base, J shed 1 base, and the junction held 4 bases outside the gene matches. The CDR3 has 16 amino acids. The sequenced CDR3 bases are TGTGCCAGCAGTGATCTGGGGGGGACGGGTGCAGAA. Residues: CASSDLGGTGAE. The complete CDR3 protein is CASSDLGGTGAETLYF.

As regards this clone: Gene names are mouse gene names. The identical CDR3 is also encoded by other nucleotide sequences in the sample. The chain's CDR3 is CASGDWGGGAETLYF. The sequenced part of the CDR3 DNA is TGTGCCAGCGGTGATTGGGGGGGCGGTGCAGAA. The chain joins TRBV13-2 to TRBJ2-3; 9 nucleotides agree with TRBD2. Read data end 4 residues before the CDR3 end; the end is taken from the germline J gene. The CDR3 totals 15 residues. V lost 1 base, J lost 1 base, and 1 base stayed unmatched. Germline CDR1 and CDR2: NNHNN and SYGAGS (reference sequence).

This clone was seen a handful of times. Genes and germline are mouse. Incomplete CDR3 DNA: TGTGCCAGCAGCCAAGATTGGCAGGCAAACTCC. Amino acids: CASSQDWQANS. The full CDR3 sequence reads CASSQDWQANSDYTF. V and J are TRBV5 and TRBJ1-2; D remains unclear. The sequence runs out 4 residues before the end of the CDR3; the remainder is reconstructed from the germline J gene. Trimming pared 0 bases from V and 0 bases from J, leaving 8 bases between. The CDR3 extends over 15 amino acids. Germline CDR1 reads LGHNA; CDR2 reads YNLKQL (reference sequence).

The table lists this clone with a few counts. Gene labels here are mouse ones. The CDR3 loop is CASSQDRGDTQYF. The DNA read from the CDR3 is TGTGCCAGCAGCCAAGACAGGGGAGAC. This sequence joins TRBV14 and TRBJ2-5, with 8 bases that match TRBD1. Read data end 4 residues before the CDR3 end; the end is taken from the germline J gene. This CDR3 is 13 amino acids long. CDR1 SGHDT and CDR2 FRDEAV come from the germline V gene.

This clone was observed a few times. Gene names and germline refer to mouse. The CDR3 extends 4 residues past the end of the read, so its final part is completed from the germline J gene. The rearrangement links TRBV1 to TRBJ2-3, with 10 nucleotides matching TRBD1. The CDR3 runs 16 residues. V lost 4 bases and J lost 0; bases outside the gene matches: 4. The germline V gene encodes CDR1 NSQYPW and CDR2 LRSPGD (reference sequence). The CDR3 loop is CTCSGQGAPSAETLYF. CDR3 bases read: TGCACCTGCAGTGGACAGGGGGCGCCGAGTGCAGAA.

This clone has only a few counts. Gene names and germline match the mouse. The read finishes 4 residues shy of the CDR3 end, and the germline J gene is used to complete it. This chain joins TRBV13-1 and TRBJ2-3; D is undetermined. The germline CDR1 and CDR2 sequences are NSHNY and SYGAGN. Trimming removed 5 bases from V and 3 bases from J, with 4 bases in between. This CDR3 spans 11 amino acids. CDR3 loop: CASRRAETLYF. The CDR3 DNA, read in part, is TGTGCCAGCAGGAGGGCAGAA.

Concerning this clone itself: Gene names follow the mouse nomenclature. The CDR3 end lies 4 residues beyond the end of the read and is filled in from the germline J gene. Other nucleotide sequences in the sample specify the same CDR3. The gene calls are TRBV13-2 and TRBJ2-1; D perhaps matches TRBD1 (6 bases). The V end was cut by 3 bases, the J end by 4 bases, with 8 bases between. Germline assignment: CDR1 NNHNN and CDR2 SYGAGS (reference sequence). The CDR3 runs 13 residues. The CDR3 region is CASGGGQYAEQFF. The CDR3 bases that were read are TGTGCCAGCGGTGGGGGACAATATGCT.

As to this clone: Germline and genes here are mouse. The CDR3 extends 4 residues past the end of the read, so its final part is completed from the germline J gene. The gene calls are TRBV5 and TRBJ2-5, with TRBD2 as a possible D gene (7 bases). Germline values: CDR1 LGHNA, CDR2 YNLKQL (reference sequence). The CDR3 contains 16 residues. The sequenced CDR3 bases are TGTGCCAGCAGCCAAGACCCGAGGGGGGGTGAAGAC. This sequence encodes CASSQDPRGGED. The full-length CDR3 reads as CASSQDPRGGEDTQYF.